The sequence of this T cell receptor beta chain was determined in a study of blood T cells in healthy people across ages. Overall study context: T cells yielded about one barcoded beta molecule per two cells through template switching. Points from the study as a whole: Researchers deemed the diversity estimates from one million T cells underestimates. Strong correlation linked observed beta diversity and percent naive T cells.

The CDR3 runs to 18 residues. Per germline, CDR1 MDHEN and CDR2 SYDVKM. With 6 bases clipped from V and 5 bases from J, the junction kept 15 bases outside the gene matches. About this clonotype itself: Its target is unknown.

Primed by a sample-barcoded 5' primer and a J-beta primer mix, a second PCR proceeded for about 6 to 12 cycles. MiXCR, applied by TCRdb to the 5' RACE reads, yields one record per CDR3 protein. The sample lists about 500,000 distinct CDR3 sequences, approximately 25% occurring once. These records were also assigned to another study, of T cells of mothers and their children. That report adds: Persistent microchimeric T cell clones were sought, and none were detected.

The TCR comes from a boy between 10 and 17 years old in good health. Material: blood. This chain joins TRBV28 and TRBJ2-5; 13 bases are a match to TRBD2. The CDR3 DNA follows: TGTGCCAGCAGCCCAATAGTGGGACTAGCGGGGAGTCGGGAGACCCAGTACTTC. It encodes CASSPIVGLAGSRETQYF.